The next 13 T cell receptor beta chains were all read from a single sample in a study of blood T cell repertoires in COVID-19. The table came from immunoSEQ multiplex PCR; TCRdb's copy has only in-frame clones and leaves some out. Among fewer than 450,000 clones listed, 90% were seen once. The sequencing sample was made of PBMCs or T cells enriched from blood (not recorded which). The receptor source for this set is a young man who had recovered from COVID-19.

The V gene is TRBV21-1, the J gene TRBJ1-2; TRBD1, the table's D call, was not compared with the DNA. TRBV21-1 counts as a pseudogene. The CDR3 is made up of 16 amino acids. As DNA, the CDR3 is TGTGCCAGCAGCTTCACCCGAGGACAATTAAACTATGGCTACACCTTC. The encoded protein is CASSFTRGQLNYGYTF.

V is TRBV5-1 and J is TRBJ1-3; D is unclear. Trimming removed 4 bases from V and 4 bases from J, with 12 bases in between. Germline V lookup: CDR1 SGHRS, CDR2 YFSETQ. The CDR3 spans 14 residues. CDR3 sequence reads: CASSAGQFGNTIYF. CDR3 nucleotides: TGCGCCAGCAGCGCAGGCCAATTCGGAAACACCATATATTTT.

CDR3 in amino acids: CASRDRGNSPLHF. CDR3 DNA: TGTGCCAGCAGGGACAGGGGTAATTCACCCCTCCACTTT. The chain is built from TRBV2 and TRBJ1-6, with 9 bases fitting TRBD1. This CDR3 region has 13 residues. Trimming at V came to 6 bases and at J to 6 bases, leaving 0 bases not matched to a gene. Germline V gene data show CDR1 as SNHLY and CDR2 as FYNNEI.

With respect to this clone: Sequence at one end of the junction differs from germline and may be a read error. The chain recombines TRBV3-1 (or the pseudogene TRBV3-2) with TRBJ2-5; no reliable D call. The germline V gene has CDR1 LGHDT and CDR2 YNNKEL (reference sequence). The CDR3 runs to 11 residues. As DNA, the CDR3 is TGTGCCAGCACCCAAGCGGAGACCCAGTACTTC. This sequence encodes CASTQAETQYF.

The CDR3 loop reads CASSQDLGGGTYNEQFF. The CDR3 nucleotides read TGTGCCAGCAGCCAAGATTTAGGGGGGGGAACCTACAATGAGCAGTTCTTC. This chain connects TRBV3-1 (or the pseudogene TRBV3-2) to TRBJ2-1, with a tentative D call TRBD2 (7 bases). There are 17 residues in the CDR3. Germline CDR1 and CDR2: LGHDT and YNNKEL (reference sequence). The V end lost 0 bases, the J end lost 2 bases, and 14 bases lay between the germline ends.

The V gene is TRBV7-3, the J gene TRBJ1-2; D may be TRBD1 (6 bases). CDR3 size: 12 residues. Per germline, CDR1 SGHTA and CDR2 FQGTGA. V shed 5 bases and J shed 7 bases, with 11 bases lying between them. CDR3 sequence reads: CASSIQGGGYTF. The CDR3 region has the DNA TGTGCCAGCAGCATCCAAGGGGGTGGCTACACCTTC. Complete variable domain (other parts from reference TRBV7-3 and TRBJ1-2): GAGVSQTPSNKVTEKGKYVELRCDPISGHTALYWYRQSLGQGPEFLIYFQGTGAADDSGLPNDRFFAVRPEGSVSTLKIQRTERGDSAVYLCASSIQGGGYTFGSGTRLTVV.

The chain has TRBV13 and TRBJ1-6, with unresolved D. The CDR3 covers 15 residues. Trimming took off 3 bases at V and 8 bases at J, with 14 bases between the two ends. From germline, CDR1 is PRHDT and CDR2 FYEKMQ (reference sequence). The CDR3 reads CASSFFAGHDSPLHF. CDR3 in DNA: TGTGCCAGCAGCTTTTTCGCGGGTCACGATTCACCCCTCCACTTT.

This clone came up once. Written as DNA, the CDR3 is TGTGCCAGCAGCCAAGATTACAGGGGAGGTCAGCCCCAGCATTTT. Amino acids: CASSQDYRGGQPQHF. This rearrangement joins TRBV3-1 (or the pseudogene TRBV3-2) to TRBJ1-5, with 7 bases matching TRBD1. The germline V gene has CDR1 LGHDT and CDR2 YNNKEL (reference sequence). V lost 0 bases and J lost 6; bases outside the gene matches: 5. The CDR3 covers 15 residues.

The V call is TRBV27, the J call TRBJ2-1, with 7 bases lining up with TRBD1. With V trimmed by 5 bases and J by 3 bases, 10 bases remained unmatched. This CDR3 is built from 16 residues. The V gene's germline CDR1 is MNHEY and CDR2 SMNVEV (reference sequence). CDR3 DNA sequence: TGTGCCAGCAGTCCAATGGGACAGAAAAGCTACAATGAGCAGTTCTTC. Translated, it gives CASSPMGQKSYNEQFF.

V is TRBV6-5 and J is TRBJ1-1; 9 nucleotides line up with TRBD1. This CDR3 comprises 13 residues. The ends lost 8 bases at V and 6 bases at J; junction bases unmatched: 7. Germline lookup yields CDR1 MNHEY and CDR2 SVGAGI. Here the CDR3 DNA reads TGTGCCAGCTATCCGGGACAGGGATCTGAAGCTTTCTTT. Protein sequence: CASYPGQGSEAFF.

The J gene is TRBJ1-1, the V gene TRBV3-1 (or the pseudogene TRBV3-2); D gene uncertain. CDR1 is LGHDT, CDR2 YNNKEL, per germline (reference sequence). Trimming shortened V by 0 bases and J by 5 bases, and 4 bases separated the two germline ends. CDR3 length: 12 residues. The DNA of the CDR3 is TGTGCCAGCAGCCAAGATGAGACTGAAGCTTTCTTT. Amino acid sequence: CASSQDETEAFF.

The CDR3 nucleotides read TGTGCCAGCAGCCAAAGAAGGGACATCAGCTCTGGAAACACCATATATTTT. It encodes CASSQRRDISSGNTIYF. The V and J genes are TRBV7-9 and TRBJ1-3; TRBD1 might be the D (6 bases). The V end was cut by 5 bases, the J end by 0 bases, with 17 bases between. Germline CDR1 reads SEHNR; CDR2 reads FQNEAQ (reference sequence). The length of the CDR3 is 17 residues.

The rearrangement links TRBV5-5 to TRBJ1-2; 10 positions match TRBD1. Germline trimming cut 5 bases from V and 4 bases from J; bases unmatched to any gene: 5. CDR1 is SGHKS and CDR2 is YYEKEE in the germline V gene (reference sequence). The CDR3 spans 14 residues. The DNA of the CDR3 is TGTGCCAGCAGTTGGACAGGGGGTGGCTATGGCTACACCTTC. Its translation: CASSWTGGGYGYTF.